This entry is about one T cell receptor (beta chain). The antigen is undetermined. The PCR contained 60 Vbeta and 13 Jbeta primers. TCRdb keeps only in-frame clones here, not all; method: immunoSEQ multiplex PCR. The data contain about 76,000 clones, about 81% of them singletons. The data originate from a study of cytomegalovirus exposure and HLA in healthy donors. General study findings and limits: Among TCR beta chains, those listed as cytomegalovirus-associated numbered over 150.

The V end was cut by 5 bases, the J end by 2 bases, with 10 bases between. Germline assignment: CDR1 SGDLS and CDR2 YYNGEE. The CDR3 runs 13 residues. The chain carries TRBV9 and TRBJ1-2; D unresolved. This TCR came from a woman aged 40 to 49 in good health and CMV-seropositive. Sequenced material: PBMCs. CDR3 sequence: CASSGSWNYGYTF. The CDR3 coding sequence is TGTGCCAGCAGTGGGAGCTGGAACTATGGCTACACCTTC.